The 17 T cell receptor beta chains below all came from one sample that was sequenced in a study of CD8 T cells in ankylosing spondylitis (dated by TCRdb to about 2017). The library was made by 5' RACE. The instrument was an Illumina HiSeq 2500. The raw public data were reprocessed by TCRdb itself: fastp quality trimming at Q25, MiXCR clonotype calling, in-frame beta chains only. Each entry merges the rows of one CDR3 protein and shows their most common DNA and genes. The sample profile shows about 240,000 distinct CDR3 sequences; roughly 8.6% of them were found once. The ten largest account for 6.5% to 7% of the sample. Input material: blood, either unsorted or a sorted T cell fraction (not recorded which). These receptors all stem from a male donor with ankylosing spondylitis or in good health (not recorded which).

This clonotype was observed at least ten times. The chain uses TRBV11-2 and TRBJ1-2, with D unresolved. Trimming took off 1 base at V and 1 base at J, with 7 bases between the two ends. CDR1 and CDR2 (germline): SGHAT, FQNNGV. The CDR3 length is 14 residues. The CDR3, as DNA: TGTGCCAGCAGCTTAGCCGGGTTTAACTATGGCTACACCTTC. Translation: CASSLAGFNYGYTF. The variable domain in full, completed from reference TRBV11-2 and TRBJ1-2, reads EAGVAQSPRYKIIEKRQSVAFWCNPISGHATLYWYQQILGQGPKLLIQFQNNGVVDDSQLPKDRFSAERLKGVDSTLKIQPAKLEDSAVYLCASSLAGFNYGYTFGSGTRLTVV.

This clonotype was observed at least ten times. The J gene is TRBJ2-4, the V gene TRBV20-1; 7 nucleotides line up with TRBD2. This CDR3 has 14 amino acids. The germline CDR1 and CDR2 sequences are DFQATT and SNEGSKA (reference sequence). The V and J ends lost 4 bases and 3 bases, in that order; junction bases with no gene match: 6. For the CDR3, the DNA is TGCAGTGCTAACCCGACTAGCTACAAAAACATTCAGTACTTC. Protein: CSANPTSYKNIQYF.

This clonotype showed up many times. The chain employs TRBV11-2 and TRBJ2-2; 11 bases align to TRBD2. Germline V gives CDR1 SGHAT, CDR2 FQNNGV. The CDR3 runs to 18 residues. V was clipped by 3 bases and J by 6 bases; unmatched bases: 12. As DNA, the CDR3 is TGTGCCAGCAGCTTTAATCCTTTAGCGGGGGGGGCGTCCGGGGAGCTGTTTTTT. It yields the protein CASSFNPLAGGASGELFF.

This clonotype was picked up many times. V gene TRBV15 combines with J gene TRBJ2-2, with D hard to call. CDR3 length equals 12 residues. Per germline, CDR1 LNHNV and CDR2 YYDKDF (reference sequence). V was shortened by 4 bases and J by 4 bases, with 4 bases between the two germline ends. Here the CDR3 DNA reads TGTGCCACCAGCACTCTCACCGGGGAGCTGTTTTTT. Translated: CATSTLTGELFF.

CDR3 residues: CASTERGNQPQHF. Here the CDR3 DNA reads TGTGCCAGCACCGAGAGGGGAAATCAGCCCCAGCATTTT. This sequence joins TRBV7-2 and TRBJ1-5; D possibly corresponds to TRBD1 (5 bases). The V gene lost 7 bases and the J gene lost 4 bases, with 11 bases spanning the gap. The germline V gene encodes CDR1 SGHTA and CDR2 FQGNSA. The CDR3 has 13 residues.

This clonotype was seen only a few times. CDR3 sequence: CASSSIYLAGNSYNEQFF. The CDR3 DNA reads as TGCGCCAGCAGCTCAATTTACTTAGCGGGAAACTCCTACAATGAGCAGTTCTTC. The V and J genes are TRBV5-1 and TRBJ2-1, with 8 bases lining up with TRBD2. V lost 3 bases to trimming and J lost 0 bases; unmatched junction nucleotides: 11. The CDR3 length is 18 residues. Germline CDR1 and CDR2: SGHRS and YFSETQ.

The chain combines TRBV5-5 with TRBJ2-2; D gene ambiguous. The germline V gene has CDR1 SGHKS and CDR2 YYEKEE (reference sequence). The CDR3 runs 15 residues. V was shortened by 1 base and J by 5 bases, with 12 bases between the two germline ends. In DNA, the CDR3 is TGTGCCAGCAGCTTGATTGCCGTAGAGACCGGGGAGCTGTTTTTT. Translation: CASSLIAVETGELFF.

V is TRBV20-1 and J is TRBJ2-7, with 7 bases fitting TRBD2. Germline lookup yields CDR1 DFQATT and CDR2 SNEGSKA (reference sequence). The V gene end was trimmed by 0 bases and the J gene end by 2 bases; junction bases not matched to a gene: 4. The CDR3 covers 14 residues. The CDR3 is CSARDGLGPYEQYF. DNA for the CDR3: TGCAGTGCTAGAGATGGACTAGGGCCCTACGAGCAGTACTTC.

The rearrangement links TRBV7-2 to TRBJ2-5; maybe TRBD2 (5 bases). This CDR3 is built from 13 residues. The germline V gene has CDR1 SGHTA and CDR2 FQGNSA. V was clipped by 5 bases and J by 5 bases, with 12 bases between them. CDR3 residues: CASSARTGETQYF. CDR3 coding DNA: TGTGCCAGCAGCGCAAGGACGGGGGAGACCCAGTACTTC.

The chain is built from TRBV20-1 and TRBJ2-7, with a weak D call TRBD1 (6 bases). Per the germline V gene, CDR1 is DFQATT and CDR2 is SNEGSKA (reference sequence). This CDR3 is built from 13 residues. CDR3: CSLAPRGSHEQYF. The DNA of the CDR3 is TGCAGCCTTGCGCCCAGGGGAAGCCACGAGCAGTACTTC.

This clonotype was seen ten or more times. The genes are TRBV4-1 and TRBJ2-1; 10 bases agree with TRBD2. The CDR3 length is 15 residues. CDR1 and CDR2 (germline): MGHRA, YSYEKL. V shed 1 base, J shed 7 bases, and the junction held 4 bases outside the gene matches. CDR3 sequence: CASSQVGTSVNEQFF. DNA for the CDR3: TGCGCCAGCAGCCAAGTGGGGACTAGCGTTAATGAGCAGTTCTTC.

This clonotype was recorded at least ten times. This rearrangement joins TRBV29-1 to TRBJ2-7; D is unresolved. The CDR3 sequence is 13 residues long. Trimming shortened V by 3 bases and J by 0 bases, and 9 bases separated the two germline ends. Germline V gene data show CDR1 as SQVTM and CDR2 as ANQGSEA. CDR3 sequence (DNA): TGCAGCGTTGAGCCTGGGGACTCCTACGAGCAGTACTTC. It yields the protein CSVEPGDSYEQYF.

This clonotype was counted many times. The chain joins TRBV10-2 to TRBJ2-7; 7 bases agree with TRBD1. In germline, CDR1 is WSHSY, CDR2 SAAADI. V lost 6 bases to trimming and J lost 2 bases; unmatched junction nucleotides: 4. The CDR3 is made up of 13 amino acids. The CDR3 loop is CASRWDSTYEQYF. The DNA of the CDR3 is TGCGCCAGCAGATGGGACAGCACCTACGAGCAGTACTTC.

This clonotype was detected ten times or more. The chain carries TRBV20-1 and TRBJ1-2, with TRBD1 matching 8 bases. The CDR3 loop spans 12 amino acids. The V gene's germline CDR1 is DFQATT and CDR2 SNEGSKA (reference sequence). V dropped 4 bases and J dropped 8; count of bases not matched to a gene: 6. The CDR3 reads CSAKQGAGGYTF. CDR3 coding DNA: TGCAGTGCTAAGCAGGGGGCGGGGGGCTACACCTTC.

The genes are TRBV10-3 and TRBJ2-1; TRBD2 matches at 11 bases. The CDR3 contains 18 residues. V shed 3 bases and J 6 bases; nucleotides not matched to a gene: 13. Per the germline V gene, CDR1 is ENHRY and CDR2 is SYGVKD. The CDR3 region is CAISDPSSGRARANEQFF. DNA of the CDR3: TGTGCCATCAGTGACCCTAGTAGCGGGAGGGCCAGGGCCAATGAGCAGTTCTTC.

This clonotype was seen many times. The V call is TRBV7-2, the J call TRBJ2-5; D is uncertain. CDR1 SGHTA and CDR2 FQGNSA come from the germline V gene. CDR3 size: 14 residues. The ends were cut back, 2 bases at V and 7 bases at J, with 14 bases in the middle. The CDR3 bases are TGTGCCAGCAGCTTATCCGGCCCATCAGGGACCCAGTACTTC. Translating it yields CASSLSGPSGTQYF. The full variable domain, its missing parts supplied by reference TRBV7-2 and TRBJ2-5, is GAGVSQSPSNKVTEKGKDVELRCDPISGHTALYWYRQSLGQGLEFLIYFQGNSAPDKSGLPSDRFSAERTGGSVSTLTIQRTQQEDSAVYLCASSLSGPSGTQYFGPGTRLLVL.

The rearrangement uses TRBV5-1 and TRBJ2-1; 9 bases are a match to TRBD2. V gave up 1 base and J gave up 1 base; unmatched junction bases: 6. The CDR3 consists of 17 residues. Germline values: CDR1 SGHRS, CDR2 YFSETQ. The CDR3 DNA sequence: TGCGCCAGCAGCTTGCCCCCGGGACTAGCTTCCTACAATGAGCAGTTCTTC. Translation gives CASSLPPGLASYNEQFF.